The rows below give T cell receptor beta chains drawn from one sample of a study of shared clonotypes between healthy human individuals. Profiled with immunoSEQ multiplex PCR; TCRdb holds only in-frame clones, not every one. The table includes around 2.5 million clones, 90% to 95% detected once. The sample taken for sequencing was naive CD4+ T cells from PBMCs. The source is a man aged 18 to 29 in good health. Some clones in this sample may be carry-over from other donors' samples. Each CDR3 is given with its conserved first and last residue. A D gene is named only where the DNA matches it firmly. Clone sizes are given selectively: once, few, many, or a class where the clone is expanded.

>TRBJ1-2|.|.|TRBV18
CASSDTGGYGYTF
TGTGCCAGCTCAGACACGGGTGGCTATGGCTACACCTTC
>TRBJ1-5|.|TRBD1|TRBV19
CASSPGTGVFQPQHF
TGTGCCAGTAGTCCGGGGACAGGGGTCTTTCAGCCCCAGCATTTT
>TRBJ1-1|.|.|TRBV5-1
CASSLGTADRSEAFF
TGCGCCAGCAGCTTGGGGACAGCGGATCGCTCTGAAGCTTTCTTT
>TRBJ2-3|.|TRBD2|TRBV27
CASSLFASGRAGDTQYF
TGTGCCAGCAGTTTATTTGCTAGCGGGAGGGCCGGAGATACGCAGTATTTT
>TRBJ2-5|.|.|TRBV9
CASSVVGNQETQYF
TGTGCCAGCAGCGTAGTGGGCAACCAAGAGACCCAGTACTTC
>TRBJ2-7|once|TRBD2|TRBV28
CASGRGTRSYEQYF
TGTGCCAGCGGTAGGGGGACTAGATCTTACGAGCAGTACTTC
>TRBJ2-7|.|TRBD1|TRBV20-1
CRGDRGPEQYF
TGCAGAGGGGACAGGGGACCCGAGCAGTACTTC
>TRBJ2-1|.|.|TRBV15
CATSRDGWTASNEQFF
TGTGCCACCAGCAGAGATGGTTGGACGGCGAGCAATGAGCAGTTCTTC
>TRBJ2-2|.|.|TRBV11-2
CASSLALPTRTGELFF
TGTGCCAGCAGCTTAGCGCTCCCAACCCGCACCGGGGAGCTGTTTTTT
>TRBJ2-7|.|TRBD2|TRBV6-5
CASSYSGGRFTYEQYF
TGTGCCAGCAGTTACTCAGGCGGGAGATTTACCTACGAGCAGTACTTC
>TRBJ2-7|.|.|TRBV27
CASSFSTLRVGEQYF
TGTGCCAGCAGTTTTTCCACGTTGCGAGTGGGCGAGCAGTACTTC
>TRBJ2-3|.|.|TRBV28
CASSLASGFTDTQYF
TGTGCCAGCAGTTTAGCGTCGGGCTTCACAGATACGCAGTATTTT
>TRBJ2-2|.|.|TRBV27
CASSLSRLVRTGELFF
TGTGCCAGCAGTTTATCGAGACTAGTGCGCACCGGGGAGCTGTTTTTT
>TRBJ2-3|.|TRBD1|TRBV29-1
CSVHGQGATDTQYF
TGCAGCGTGCACGGACAGGGGGCTACAGATACGCAGTATTTT
>TRBJ2-5|.|.|TRBV28
CASSFGAQETQYF
TGTGCCAGCAGTTTCGGGGCCCAAGAGACCCAGTACTTC
>TRBJ2-3|.|TRBD1|TRBV18
CASSLGQGALTMQYF
TGTGCCAGCTCACTTGGACAGGGGGCCCTTACCATGCAGTATTTT